The 13 T cell receptor beta chains in this list originate from one sample, sequenced in a study of blood T cells in healthy people across ages. The use of a sample-barcoded 5' primer and a J-beta primer mix characterized a second PCR of about 7 to 12 cycles. TCRdb used MiXCR to reprocess the 5' RACE reads, holding one entry per CDR3 protein. The repertoire holds some 1.8 million distinct CDR3 sequences, with more than 35% as singletons. Sequenced: blood. These receptor sequences come from a human donor in good health.

This clonotype came up a few times. The rearrangement joins TRBV2 to TRBJ1-5, with a weak D call TRBD1 (6 bases). Trimming left V 9 bases short and J 4 bases short, with 22 bases between. The CDR3 contains 16 residues. Germline CDR1 reads SNHLY; CDR2 reads FYNNEI. This chain's CDR3 is CASNTLRGVLNQPQHF. The CDR3 DNA follows: TGTGCCAGTAATACCCTTAGGGGGGTTCTTAATCAGCCCCAGCATTTT. Based on the CDR3 plus reference TRBV2 and TRBJ1-5, the full variable domain is EPEVTQTPSHQVTQMGQEVILRCVPISNHLYFYWYRQILGQKVEFLVSFYNNEISEKSEIFDDQFSVERPDGSNFTLKIRSTKLEDSAMYFCASNTLRGVLNQPQHFGDGTRLSIL.

V and J are TRBV6-5 and TRBJ1-2, with TRBD1 matching over 7 bases. CDR1 and CDR2 (germline): MNHEY, SVGAGI. The V segment lost 8 bases and the J segment 2 bases; nucleotides outside the gene matches: 5. The CDR3 totals 13 residues. CDR3 DNA: TGTGCCAGCGCCCGGACAGGAAACTATGGCTACACCTTC. This encodes CASARTGNYGYTF.

This clonotype was found a few times. This chain uses TRBV4-1 with TRBJ1-6; no firm D call. V lost 4 bases to trimming and J lost 10 bases, with 17 bases between them. The CDR3 has 15 residues. The germline V gene encodes CDR1 MGHRA and CDR2 YSYEKL. The DNA for the CDR3 is TGCGCCAGCAGCCGCAGTCGGGGTTGGAACTCACCCCTCCACTTT. Translating gives CASSRSRGWNSPLHF.

This clonotype has only a few counts. V is TRBV12-3 or TRBV12-4 and J is TRBJ2-7, with D perhaps being TRBD1 or TRBD2 (5 bases each). The CDR3 runs to 15 residues. The V end lost 5 bases, the J end lost 3 bases, and 17 bases lay between the germline ends. CDR3 DNA: TGTGCCAGCAGTAAACTCCGGGACGGTGACTACGAGCAGTACTTC. Translated, it gives CASSKLRDGDYEQYF.

This CDR3 reads CASSFGGKFTDTQYF. In nucleotides, the CDR3 is TGTGCCAGCAGCTTTGGGGGCAAGTTCACAGATACGCAGTATTTT. The chain recombines TRBV5-5 with TRBJ2-3, with D perhaps matching TRBD1 (6 bases). This CDR3 has 15 amino acids. Per the germline V gene, CDR1 is SGHKS and CDR2 is YYEKEE (reference sequence). The V gene lost 2 bases and the J gene lost 2 bases, with 12 bases spanning the gap.

The CDR3 loop is CASDHLNTEAFF. The CDR3 DNA is TGTGCCTCCGATCATCTGAACACTGAAGCTTTCTTT. The genes are TRBV30 and TRBJ1-1; D unclear. The CDR3 is 12 residues long. V lost 7 bases to trimming and J lost 0 bases, with 9 bases between them. Germline CDR1 and CDR2: GTSNPN and SVGIG (reference sequence).

Only a few counts were recorded for this clonotype. This rearrangement joins TRBV7-2 to TRBJ2-6, with 7 bases aligning to TRBD1. Per the germline V gene, CDR1 is SGHTA and CDR2 is FQGNSA. The CDR3 has 17 residues. V was pared by 10 bases and J by 0 bases, with 12 bases of the junction left unmatched. CDR3 in DNA: TGTGCCACAGGCCGGGACAGATCCTTCTCTGGGGCCAACGTCCTGACTTTC. It is translated as CATGRDRSFSGANVLTF.

The sample holds a few counts of this clonotype. The V call is TRBV12-3 or TRBV12-4, the J call TRBJ2-1, with 8 bases fitting TRBD2. CDR3 length equals 15 residues. The V segment lost 6 bases and the J segment 2 bases; nucleotides outside the gene matches: 6. CDR3 in amino acids: CASRAGLAPYNEQFF. CDR3 nucleotide sequence: TGTGCCAGCAGGGCTGGACTAGCCCCCTACAATGAGCAGTTCTTC.

This clonotype was picked up many times. The chain carries TRBV12-3 or TRBV12-4 and TRBJ2-1, with 8 positions matching TRBD2. This CDR3 has 16 amino acids. V trimming: 5 bases; J trimming: 3 bases; junction bases outside the gene matches: 9. The CDR3 is CASSSETGGVYNEQFF. CDR3 DNA sequence: TGTGCCAGCAGTAGTGAAACGGGGGGGGTCTACAATGAGCAGTTCTTC.

The V and J genes are TRBV7-2 and TRBJ2-5, with D unclear. The CDR3 spans 14 residues. CDR1 is SGHTA and CDR2 is FQGNSA in the germline V gene. Trimming cost V 5 bases and J 7 bases, with 17 bases left between them. The CDR3 DNA is TGTGCCAGCAGCCCAGGACCAAGGGCCTCGACCCAGTACTTC. This gives the protein CASSPGPRASTQYF.

In its sample, this clonotype was seen a few times. V gene TRBV29-1 combines with J gene TRBJ1-1; TRBD1 matches at 7 bases. Germline-derived CDR1 and CDR2 are SQVTM and ANQGSEA. The CDR3 is 14 residues long. V lost 0 bases and J lost 10; bases outside the gene matches: 11. The chain's CDR3 is CSVEETHRGAGAFF. The CDR3 bases are TGCAGCGTTGAAGAGACCCACAGGGGAGCGGGAGCTTTCTTT.

CDR3 in DNA: TGTGCCAGCAGTCCGAGGACGAGCAAAAACATTCAGTACTTC. It specifies CASSPRTSKNIQYF. V and J are TRBV27 and TRBJ2-4; no definite D call. V shed 5 bases and J shed 3 bases, with 11 bases lying between them. CDR3 length: 14 amino acids. The germline V gene has CDR1 MNHEY and CDR2 SMNVEV (reference sequence).

About this clonotype: One end of the junction varies from germline; a read error may be responsible. The V and J genes are TRBV5-1 and TRBJ1-2; D ambiguous. CDR3 length equals 13 residues. Looked up from germline, CDR1 is SGHRS and CDR2 is YFSETQ. Written as DNA, the CDR3 is TGCGTCAGCAGCTTGCGGCCCTCCTATGGCTACACCTTC. Protein sequence: CVSSLRPSYGYTF.